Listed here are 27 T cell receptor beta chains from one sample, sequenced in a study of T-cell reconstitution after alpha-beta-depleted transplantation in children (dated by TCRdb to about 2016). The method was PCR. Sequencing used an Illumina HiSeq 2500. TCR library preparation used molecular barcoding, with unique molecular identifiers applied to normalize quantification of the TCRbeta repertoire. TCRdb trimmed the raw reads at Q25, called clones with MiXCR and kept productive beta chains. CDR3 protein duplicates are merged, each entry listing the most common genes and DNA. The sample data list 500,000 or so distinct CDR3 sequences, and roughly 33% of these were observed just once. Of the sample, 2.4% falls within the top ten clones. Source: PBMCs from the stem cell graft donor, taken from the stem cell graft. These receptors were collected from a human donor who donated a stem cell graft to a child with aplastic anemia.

CDR3 sequence: CASSPSLAANNEQFF. The DNA for the CDR3 is TGCGCCAGCAGCCCCTCACTAGCGGCAAACAATGAGCAGTTCTTC. The chain uses TRBV4-1 and TRBJ2-1; 8 nucleotides line up with TRBD2. The germline V gene encodes CDR1 MGHRA and CDR2 YSYEKL. J was trimmed by 5 bases and V by 4 bases; bases with no gene match: 7. The CDR3 runs 15 residues.

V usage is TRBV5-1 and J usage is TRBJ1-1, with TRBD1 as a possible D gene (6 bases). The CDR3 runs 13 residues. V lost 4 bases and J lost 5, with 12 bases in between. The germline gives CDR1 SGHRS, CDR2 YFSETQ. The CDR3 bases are TGCGCCAGCAGCAACAGGGTTTGGACTGAAGCTTTCTTT. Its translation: CASSNRVWTEAFF. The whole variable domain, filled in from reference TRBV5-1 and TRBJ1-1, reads KAGVTQTPRYLIKTRGQQVTLSCSPISGHRSVSWYQQTPGQGLQFLFEYFSETQRNKGNFPGRFSGRQFSNSRSEMNVSTLELGDSALYLCASSNRVWTEAFFGQGTRLTVV.

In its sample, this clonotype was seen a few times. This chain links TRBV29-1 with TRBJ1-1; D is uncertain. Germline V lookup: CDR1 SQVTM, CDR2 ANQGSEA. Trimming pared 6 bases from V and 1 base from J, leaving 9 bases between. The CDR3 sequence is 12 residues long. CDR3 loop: CSVIGGNTEAFF. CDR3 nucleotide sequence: TGCAGCGTCATAGGTGGGAACACTGAAGCTTTCTTT.

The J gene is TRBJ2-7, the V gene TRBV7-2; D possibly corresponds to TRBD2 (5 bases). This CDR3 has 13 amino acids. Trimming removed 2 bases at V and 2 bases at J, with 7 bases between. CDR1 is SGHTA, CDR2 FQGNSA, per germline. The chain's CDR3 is CASSLMGAYEQYF. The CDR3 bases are TGTGCCAGCAGCTTAATGGGAGCCTACGAGCAGTACTTC.

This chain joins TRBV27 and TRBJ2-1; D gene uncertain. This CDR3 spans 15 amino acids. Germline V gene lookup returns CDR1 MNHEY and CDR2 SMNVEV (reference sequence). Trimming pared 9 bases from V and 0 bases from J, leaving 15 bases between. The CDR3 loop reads CASPLLRSSYNEQFF. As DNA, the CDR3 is TGTGCCAGTCCATTATTGCGGAGCTCCTACAATGAGCAGTTCTTC.

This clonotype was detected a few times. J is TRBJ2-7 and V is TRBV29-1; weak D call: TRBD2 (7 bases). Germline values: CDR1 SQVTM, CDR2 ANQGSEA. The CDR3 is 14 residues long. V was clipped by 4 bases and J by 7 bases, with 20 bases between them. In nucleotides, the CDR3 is TGCAGCGTTGGTAGGGGGGGTAGCTCCGAGGAGCAGTACTTC. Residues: CSVGRGGSSEEQYF.

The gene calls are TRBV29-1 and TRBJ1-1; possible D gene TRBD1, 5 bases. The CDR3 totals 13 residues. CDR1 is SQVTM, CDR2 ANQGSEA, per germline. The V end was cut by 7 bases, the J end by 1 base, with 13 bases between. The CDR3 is CSGLGPPNTEAFF. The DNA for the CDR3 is TGCAGCGGTCTGGGACCGCCGAACACTGAAGCTTTCTTT. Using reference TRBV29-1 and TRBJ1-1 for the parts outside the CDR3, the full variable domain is SAVISQKPSRDICQRGTSLTIQCQVDSQVTMMFWYRQQPGQSLTLIATANQGSEATYESGFVIDKFPISRPNLTFSTLTVSNMSPEDSSIYLCSGLGPPNTEAFFGQGTRLTVV.

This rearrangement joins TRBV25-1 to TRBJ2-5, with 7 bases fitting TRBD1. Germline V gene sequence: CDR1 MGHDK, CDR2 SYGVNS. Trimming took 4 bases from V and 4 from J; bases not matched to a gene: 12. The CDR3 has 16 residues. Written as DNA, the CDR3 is TGTGCCAGCAGTGGGGGGACAGACGCGTTCGGAGAGACCCAGTACTTC. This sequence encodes CASSGGTDAFGETQYF. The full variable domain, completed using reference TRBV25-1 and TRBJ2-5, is EADIYQTPRYLVIGTGKKITLECSQTMGHDKMYWYQQDPGMELHLIHYSYGVNSTEKGDLSSESTVSRIRTEHFPLTLESARPSHTSQYLCASSGGTDAFGETQYFGPGTRLLVL.

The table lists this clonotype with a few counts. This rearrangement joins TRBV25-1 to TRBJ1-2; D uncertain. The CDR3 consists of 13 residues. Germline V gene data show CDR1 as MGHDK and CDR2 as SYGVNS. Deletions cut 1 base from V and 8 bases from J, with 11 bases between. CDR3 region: CASSEFGRMGYTF. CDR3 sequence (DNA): TGTGCCAGCAGTGAATTTGGGCGAATGGGCTACACCTTC.

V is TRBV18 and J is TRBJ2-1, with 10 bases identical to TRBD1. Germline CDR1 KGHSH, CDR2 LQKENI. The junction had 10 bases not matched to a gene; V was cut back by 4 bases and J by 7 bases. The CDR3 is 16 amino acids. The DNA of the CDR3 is TGTGCCAGCTCACTGATGACAGGGGGCTCGGGGAATGAGCAGTTCTTC. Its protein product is CASSLMTGGSGNEQFF. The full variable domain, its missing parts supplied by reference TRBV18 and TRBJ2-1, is NAGVMQNPRHLVRRRGQEARLRCSPMKGHSHVYWYRQLPEEGLKFMVYLQKENIIDESGMPKERFSAEFPKEGPSILRIQQVVRGDSAAYFCASSLMTGGSGNEQFFGPGTRLTVL.

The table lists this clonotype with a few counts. This CDR3 reads CASSQDERPHRDEQYF. CDR3 nucleotide sequence: TGCGCCAGCAGCCAAGATGAACGCCCGCACCGCGACGAGCAGTACTTC. This sequence joins TRBV4-3 and TRBJ2-7; D gene ambiguous. The CDR3 has 16 residues. From germline, CDR1 is LGHNA and CDR2 YSLEER. Between the trimmed V and J ends, which lost 0 bases and 5 bases, there was a span of 17 bases.

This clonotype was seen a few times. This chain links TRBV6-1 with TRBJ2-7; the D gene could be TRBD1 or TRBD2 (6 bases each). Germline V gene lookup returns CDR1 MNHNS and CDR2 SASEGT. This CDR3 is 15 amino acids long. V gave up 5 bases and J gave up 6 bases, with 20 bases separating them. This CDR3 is CASSLRDRGLSEQYF. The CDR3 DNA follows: TGTGCCAGCAGTCTCCGCGACCGGGGGCTAAGCGAGCAGTACTTC.

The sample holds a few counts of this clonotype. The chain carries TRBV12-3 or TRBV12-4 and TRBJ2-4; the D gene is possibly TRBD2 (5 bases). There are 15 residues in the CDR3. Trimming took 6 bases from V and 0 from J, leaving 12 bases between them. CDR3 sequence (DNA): TGTGCCAGCAGACCAGGCAGCGGAGCCAAAAACATTCAGTACTTC. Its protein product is CASRPGSGAKNIQYF.

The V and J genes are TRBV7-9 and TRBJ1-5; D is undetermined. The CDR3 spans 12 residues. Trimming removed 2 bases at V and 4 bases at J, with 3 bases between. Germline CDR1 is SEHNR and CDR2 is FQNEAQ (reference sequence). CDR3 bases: TGTGCCAGCAGCTTACTAAATCAGCCCCAGCATTTT. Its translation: CASSLLNQPQHF. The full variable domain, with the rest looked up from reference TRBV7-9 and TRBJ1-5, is DTGVSQNPRHKITKRGQNVTFRCDPISEHNRLYWYRQTLGQGPEFLTYFQNEAQLEKSRLLSDRFSAERPKGSFSTLEIQRTEQGDSAMYLCASSLLNQPQHFGDGTRLSIL.

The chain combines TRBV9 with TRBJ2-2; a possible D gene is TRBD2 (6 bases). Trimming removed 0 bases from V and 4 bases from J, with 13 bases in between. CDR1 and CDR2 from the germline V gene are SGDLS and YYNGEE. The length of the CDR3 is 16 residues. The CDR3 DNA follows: TGTGCCAGCAGCGTAGGACTAGTCGGGGGCACCGGGGAGCTGTTTTTT. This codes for CASSVGLVGGTGELFF.

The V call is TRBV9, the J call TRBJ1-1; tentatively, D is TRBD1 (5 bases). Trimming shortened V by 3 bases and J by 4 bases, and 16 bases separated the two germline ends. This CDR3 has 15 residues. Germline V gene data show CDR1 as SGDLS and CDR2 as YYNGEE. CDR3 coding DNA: TGTGCCAGCAGCGAGGGTGGGGGGACCATCACTGAAGCTTTCTTT. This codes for CASSEGGGTITEAFF. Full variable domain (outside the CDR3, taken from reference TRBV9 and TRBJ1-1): DSGVTQTPKHLITATGQRVTLRCSPRSGDLSVYWYQQSLDQGLQFLIQYYNGEERAKGNILERFSAQQFPDLHSELNLSSLELGDSALYFCASSEGGGTITEAFFGQGTRLTVV.

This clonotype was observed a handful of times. The CDR3 DNA is TGTGCCAGTAGTTTCACAGGGCCCCTTAACTACGAGCAGTACTTC. It yields the protein CASSFTGPLNYEQYF. The chain links TRBV19 to TRBJ2-7, with D possibly TRBD1 on 6 matching bases. This CDR3 has 15 residues. Trimming cost V 5 bases and J 3 bases, with 17 bases left between them. Germline values: CDR1 LNHDA, CDR2 SQIVND (reference sequence).

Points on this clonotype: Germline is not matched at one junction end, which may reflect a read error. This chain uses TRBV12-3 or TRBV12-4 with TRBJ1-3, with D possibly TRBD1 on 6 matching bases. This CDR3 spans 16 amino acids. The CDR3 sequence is CASSPPRGAFGNTVYF. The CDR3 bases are TGTGCCAGCAGTCCACCCCGGGGGGCTTTTGGAAACACCGTATATTTT.

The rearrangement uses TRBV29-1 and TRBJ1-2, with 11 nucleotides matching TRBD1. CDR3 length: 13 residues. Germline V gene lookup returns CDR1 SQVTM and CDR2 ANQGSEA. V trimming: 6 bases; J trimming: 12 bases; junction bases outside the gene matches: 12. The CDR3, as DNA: TGCAGCGTGGACAGGGGGCGATTAGGAGGCCACACCTTC. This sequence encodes CSVDRGRLGGHTF.

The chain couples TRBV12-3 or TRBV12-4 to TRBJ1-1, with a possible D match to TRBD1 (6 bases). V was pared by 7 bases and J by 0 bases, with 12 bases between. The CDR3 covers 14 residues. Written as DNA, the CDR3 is TGTGCCAGCAATAGAGGGGGGATGAACACTGAAGCTTTCTTT. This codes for CASNRGGMNTEAFF.

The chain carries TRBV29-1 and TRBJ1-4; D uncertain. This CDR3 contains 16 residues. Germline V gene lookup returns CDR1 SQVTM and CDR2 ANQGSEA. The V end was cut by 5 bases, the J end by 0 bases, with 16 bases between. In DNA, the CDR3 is TGCAGCGTTTGGGATCACGGGATTGCAACTAATGAAAAACTGTTTTTT. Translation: CSVWDHGIATNEKLFF.

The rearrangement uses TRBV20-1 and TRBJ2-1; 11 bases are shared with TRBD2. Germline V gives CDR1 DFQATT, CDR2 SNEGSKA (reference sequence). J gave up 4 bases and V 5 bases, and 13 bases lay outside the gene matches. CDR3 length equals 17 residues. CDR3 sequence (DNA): TGCAGTGCTCCACCGGGACTAGCGGAGATGGGTTACAATGAGCAGTTCTTC. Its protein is CSAPPGLAEMGYNEQFF.

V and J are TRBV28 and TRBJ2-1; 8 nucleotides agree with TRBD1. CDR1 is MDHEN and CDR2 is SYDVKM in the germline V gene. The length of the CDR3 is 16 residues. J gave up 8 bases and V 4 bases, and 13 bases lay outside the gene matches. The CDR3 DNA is TGTGCCAGCAGTTCCCCGACAGGGGCCCGCGTGGATGAGCAGTTCTTC. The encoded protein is CASSSPTGARVDEQFF.

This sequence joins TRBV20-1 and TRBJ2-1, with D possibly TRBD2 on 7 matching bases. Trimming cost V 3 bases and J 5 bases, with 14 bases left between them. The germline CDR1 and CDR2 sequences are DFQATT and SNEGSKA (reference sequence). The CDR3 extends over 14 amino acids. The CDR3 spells CSARVGGRNNEQFF. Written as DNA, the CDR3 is TGCAGTGCTAGGGTCGGGGGGCGAAACAATGAGCAGTTCTTC.

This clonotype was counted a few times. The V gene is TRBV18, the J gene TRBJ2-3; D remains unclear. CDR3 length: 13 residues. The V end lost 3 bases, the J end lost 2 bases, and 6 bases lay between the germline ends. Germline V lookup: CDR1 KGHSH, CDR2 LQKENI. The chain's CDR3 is CASSPIATDTQYF. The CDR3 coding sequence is TGTGCCAGCTCACCGATTGCCACAGATACGCAGTATTTT.

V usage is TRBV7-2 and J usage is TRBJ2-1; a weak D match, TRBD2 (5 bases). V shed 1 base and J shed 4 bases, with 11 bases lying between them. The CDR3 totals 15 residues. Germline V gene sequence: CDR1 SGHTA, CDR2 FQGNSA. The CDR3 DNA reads TGTGCCAGCAGCTTAGAGGCACTAGTATACAATGAGCAGTTCTTC. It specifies CASSLEALVYNEQFF.

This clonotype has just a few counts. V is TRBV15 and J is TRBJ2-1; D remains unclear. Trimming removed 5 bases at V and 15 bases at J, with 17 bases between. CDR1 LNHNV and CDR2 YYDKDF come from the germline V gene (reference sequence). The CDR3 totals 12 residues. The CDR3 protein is CATSQPGQTRFF. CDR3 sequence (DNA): TGTGCCACCAGCCAACCTGGCCAAACTCGGTTCTTC. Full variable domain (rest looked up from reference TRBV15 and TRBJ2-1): DAMVIQNPRYQVTQFGKPVTLSCSQTLNHNVMYWYQQKSSQAPKLLFHYYDKDFNNEADTPDNFQSRRPNTSFCFLDIRSPGLGDTAMYLCATSQPGQTRFFGPGTRLTVL.